This is a list of T cell receptor beta chains from one sample in a study of T-cell memory formation after mild COVID-19. MiXCR, applied by TCRdb to the 5' RACE reads, yields one record per CDR3 protein. Altogether 540,000 or so distinct CDR3 sequences are present, just over 20% being singletons, with the ten largest covering approximately 12%. Source material: PBMCs or a T cell subset sorted from them (not recorded which). Every receptor here comes from an adult woman who had mild COVID-19 (a few samples of this study predate the infection). Cell type and time point are not known. The CDR3 runs from the conserved cysteine through the conserved F or W. Fields, in order: V gene, CDR3 length, clone size, D gene, J gene, CDR3 DNA, CDR3 protein. D genes are given only for firm matches. The size of a clone is reported for some rows only, either as once, few or many, or as a class for expanded clones.

>TRBV30|13|-|-|TRBJ1-4
TGTGCCTGGAGTGTACGGCTTAATGAAAAACTGTTTTTT
CAWSVRLNEKLFF
>TRBV11-1|13|-|-|TRBJ2-7
TGTGCCAGCAGCTTAATTTCGGGGAACGAGCAGTACTTC
CASSLISGNEQYF
>TRBV12-3/TRBV12-4|11|-|-|TRBJ1-2
TGTGCCAGCAGTTTTGGGCATGGCTACACCTTC
CASSFGHGYTF
>TRBV29-1|11|few|-|TRBJ2-3
TGCAGCGTTGCCCGCATGGATACGCAGTATTTT
CSVARMDTQYF
>TRBV19|14|-|-|TRBJ1-1
TGTGCCAGTAGTGAGAGACATGCGAACACTGAAGCTTTCTTT
CASSERHANTEAFF
>TRBV6-1|14|-|-|TRBJ2-3
TGTGCCAGCATGGCCGGGGGGCTTGCAGATACGCAGTATTTT
CASMAGGLADTQYF
>TRBV5-4|12|few|TRBD1|TRBJ2-7
TGTGCCAGCAGCTTGGAGGGGGCCGAGCAGTACTTC
CASSLEGAEQYF
>TRBV29-1|15|-|-|TRBJ2-2
TGCAGCGTTGAGTGGGCGGACAGACCCACCGGGGAGCTGTTTTTT
CSVEWADRPTGELFF
>TRBV13|16|few|TRBD2|TRBJ2-1
TGTGCCAGCAGCTTAGGGCGGGAGATCTCCTACAATGAGCAGTTCTTC
CASSLGREISYNEQFF
>TRBV7-8|14|few|-|TRBJ2-1
TGTGCCAGCAGCCCCCGTAAGGGTGTCCATGAGCAGTTCTTC
CASSPRKGVHEQFF
>TRBV4-1|18|few|-|TRBJ1-1
TGCGCCAGCAGCCAAGATCCTAGTTTACAGGGTAGGAACACTGAAGCTTTCTTT
CASSQDPSLQGRNTEAFF
>TRBV24-1|18|few|TRBD1|TRBJ1-2
TGTGCCACCAGTGTTCAGGACAGGGGGAATGGAAAAAACTATGGCTACACCTTC
CATSVQDRGNGKNYGYTF
>TRBV19|16|few|-|TRBJ2-4
TGTGCCAGTAGTCCCCGGACAGAACTAGCCAAAAACATTCAGTACTTC
CASSPRTELAKNIQYF
>TRBV29-1|12|few|-|TRBJ2-2
TGCAGCGTTGAATTAGAAACCGGGGAGCTGTTTTTT
CSVELETGELFF
>TRBV10-3|15|-|-|TRBJ2-7
TGTGCCATCAGTGAGCGATTAGCGGCCGCCTACGAGCAGTACTTC
CAISERLAAAYEQYF
>TRBV10-3|18|-|TRBD2|TRBJ2-1
TGTGCCATCAGTGAGTTGGGTCTAGCGGGAGGTCTCTACAATGAGCAGTTCTTC
CAISELGLAGGLYNEQFF
>TRBV4-2|14|-|TRBD2|TRBJ2-5
TGTGCCAGCAGCCAAAGCGGGAACCAAGAGACCCAGTACTTC
CASSQSGNQETQYF
>TRBV20-1|15|few|-|TRBJ2-7
TGCAGTGCTAGAGGGGGACGTAGCATTACCTACGAGCAGTACTTC
CSARGGRSITYEQYF
>TRBV4-3|16|few|TRBD2|TRBJ2-7
TGCGCCAGCAGCCAAGATGGACTAGCGGGAACGGGCGAGCAGTACTTC
CASSQDGLAGTGEQYF
>TRBV20-1|14|-|TRBD2|TRBJ2-7
TGCAGTGCTAGCTCTGGGCTAGCGGTCTACGAGCAGTACTTC
CSASSGLAVYEQYF
>TRBV4-1|15|few|-|TRBJ2-1
TGCGCCAGCAGCCAAGATCTAACAGGGGGGGGAGAGCAGTTCTTC
CASSQDLTGGGEQFF
>TRBV6-5|15|-|-|TRBJ2-3
TGTGCCAGCAGTTATACGGGGATCGGGGCAGATACGCAGTATTTT
CASSYTGIGADTQYF
>TRBV29-1|12|-|-|TRBJ1-2
TGCAGCGTTGATGGACAGAAGTATGGCTACACCTTC
CSVDGQKYGYTF
>TRBV24-1|15|few|-|TRBJ2-1
TGTGCCACCAGTGATCCCCGGGACCCCTACAATGAGCAGTTCTTC
CATSDPRDPYNEQFF
>TRBV7-3|18|few|-|TRBJ2-1
TGTGCCAGCAGCCCCGTCCAGGGGGGGGGTAGCTCCTACAATGAGCAGTTCTTC
CASSPVQGGGSSYNEQFF
>TRBV7-6|14|many|-|TRBJ2-1
TGTGCCAGCAGCTTAGGGACTTTATACAATGAGCAGTTCTTC
CASSLGTLYNEQFF
>TRBV4-2|16|few|-|TRBJ2-1
TGTGCCAGCAGCCAAGTGGGGGGAGGTTGGTCCTATGAGCAGTTCTTC
CASSQVGGGWSYEQFF
>TRBV19|15|few|-|TRBJ2-1
TGTGCCAGTAGTGTCCGGGACTCCGTCCCCAATGAGCAGTTCTTC
CASSVRDSVPNEQFF
>TRBV24-1|14|-|-|TRBJ1-5
TGTGCCACCAGTGAGCGGTCCAGTCATCAGCCCCAGCATTTT
CATSERSSHQPQHF
>TRBV24-1|17|-|-|TRBJ2-2
TGTGCCACCAGTGAGCGCCCGTTACGGGGGAACACCGGGGAGCTGTTTTTT
CATSERPLRGNTGELFF
>TRBV7-2|14|-|-|TRBJ1-3
TGTGCCAGCAGCTTAGGGGACGTAGGAAACACCATATATTTT
CASSLGDVGNTIYF
>TRBV25-1|13|few|-|TRBJ2-1
TGTGCCAGCAGTGATACAGGTAGGGGTGAGCAGTTCTTC
CASSDTGRGEQFF
>TRBV4-2|15|-|-|TRBJ2-3
TGTGCCAGCAGCCAAGCGCGGGGCTGGACAGATACGCAGTATTTT
CASSQARGWTDTQYF
>TRBV5-6|11|-|-|TRBJ1-1
TGTGCCAGCAGTGACGGGGGGCAAGCTTTCTTT
CASSDGGQAFF
>TRBV19|15|few|-|TRBJ2-1
TGTGCCAGTAGTATCTGGGACTCAGCCTACAATGAGCAGTTCTTC
CASSIWDSAYNEQFF
>TRBV4-3|16|few|-|TRBJ2-3
TGCGCCAGCAGCCAAGAGGAGGCAACTAGCACAGATACGCAGTATTTT
CASSQEEATSTDTQYF
>TRBV7-9|13|few|-|TRBJ2-5
TGTGCCATCAGACCCTCCAGTTCAGGGACCCAGTACTTC
CAIRPSSSGTQYF
>TRBV3-1|19|-|TRBD1|TRBJ1-2
TGTGCCAGCAGCCAAGTCTTTAGTAGTCCGACAGGGCAAGCCCATGGCTACACCTTC
CASSQVFSSPTGQAHGYTF
>TRBV5-5|15|-|TRBD2|TRBJ2-5
TGTGCCAGCAGCTCGGGACTAGCGGCGAGGGAGACCCAGTACTTC
CASSSGLAARETQYF